This T cell receptor beta chain is from a study of molecular identifiers for immune sequencing clone quantification. V lost 5 bases and J lost 1, with 15 bases in between. The CDR3 runs to 15 residues. Germline V gene lookup returns CDR1 SSHAT and CDR2 FNYEAQ (reference sequence). Study-wide results and limits: Sizes of clones that are highly expanded could be underestimated (if identical TCR molecules share a barcode).

Libraries of bulk TCR were made by previously described methods (with listed TCR primers). Each CDR3 protein is one row after TCRdb ran MiXCR on the PCR reads. The table records about 510,000 distinct CDR3 sequences, about 26% of them present only once. With respect to this clonotype: The antigen is undetermined. This CDR3 fails to terminate in the conserved phenylalanine or tryptophan, so it likely reflects a read error.

The source is a human donor in good health. Some libraries in this study had Jurkat cell RNA spiked in. Sequencing was done on a sample of naive CD8+ T cells from blood, with Jurkat cell RNA spiked in. Subset denoted: FACS-sorted CD8+CD4-CCR7+CD45RA+ naive T cells. The chain is built from TRBV7-7 and TRBJ2-7; D remains ambiguous. CDR3 protein: CASSPTLRWSYEQYL. The CDR3 nucleotides are TGTGCCAGCAGCCCGACCCTAAGGTGGTCCTACGAGCAGTACCTC.